The 18 T cell receptor beta chains reported below all come from one sample, sequenced in a study of vaccination effects on CD4 cells after COVID-19. Under the ViraFEST assay, PBMC were stimulated with viral peptide pools so that antigen-specific CD4+ T cells expanded. Sequencing was performed afterwards. Investigators separated out CD4+ T cells once around 11 days of culture had passed. Each person got two doses of an mRNA SARS-CoV-2 vaccine, BNT162b2 or mRNA-1273. TCRdb keeps only in-frame clones here, not all; method: immunoSEQ multiplex PCR. Altogether around 30,000 clones are present, about two thirds being singletons, with the ten largest covering roughly 8.6%. These receptors' targets are unknown. This specimen consisted of CD4+ T cells from PBMCs cultured with SARS-CoV-2 spike peptides, obtained after COVID-19 vaccination. The receptors here all came from a human donor who received a COVID-19 vaccine.

This clone came up once. The V gene is TRBV5-1, the J gene TRBJ1-1; D possibly corresponds to TRBD1 (5 bases). Per the germline V gene, CDR1 is SGHRS and CDR2 is YFSETQ. CDR3 length equals 17 residues. V was cut by 2 bases and J by 0 bases, with 17 bases left in between. This chain's CDR3 is CASSFSSGPNMNTEAFF. As DNA, the CDR3 is TGCGCCAGCAGCTTCTCATCAGGGCCCAATATGAACACTGAAGCTTTCTTT.

The chain has TRBV19 and TRBJ1-1; 11 bases map to TRBD1. The CDR3 length is 15 residues. J gave up 11 bases and V 3 bases, and 11 bases lay outside the gene matches. Germline V gene data show CDR1 as LNHDA and CDR2 as SQIVND (reference sequence). The CDR3 region has the DNA TGTGCCAGTAGTATCGGGGGACAGGGGGTTTTTGACGCTTTCTTT. Translating gives CASSIGGQGVFDAFF.

The V and J genes are TRBV27 and TRBJ1-2; D unclear. This CDR3 contains 14 residues. Germline V gene data show CDR1 as MNHEY and CDR2 as SMNVEV (reference sequence). Trimming took off 3 bases at V and 2 bases at J, with 10 bases between the two ends. The CDR3 sequence: CASSFRPHNYGYTF. As DNA, the CDR3 is TGTGCCAGCAGTTTTCGCCCGCACAACTATGGCTACACCTTC.

This chain links TRBV18 with TRBJ2-7, with 8 nucleotides matching TRBD1. The CDR3 is made up of 17 amino acids. Germline V gene sequence: CDR1 KGHSH, CDR2 LQKENI. V lost 0 bases and J lost 2; bases outside the gene matches: 9. The CDR3 is CASSPPGTGTGPYEQYF. The CDR3 bases are TGTGCCAGCTCACCACCGGGGACCGGGACAGGACCCTACGAGCAGTACTTC.

The chain uses TRBV6-5 and TRBJ1-1; maybe TRBD1 (5 bases). The CDR3 length is 14 residues. The V and J ends lost 2 bases and 5 bases respectively, with 12 bases between them. Germline CDR1 reads MNHEY; CDR2 reads SVGAGI. CDR3 nucleotide sequence: TGTGCCAGCAGTTACAGCGCAGGGAGGACTGAAGCTTTCTTT. This translates into CASSYSAGRTEAFF.

In its sample, this clone is medium-sized. This chain links TRBV19 with TRBJ1-5; TRBD1 matches 12 bases. CDR3 length: 15 residues. Germline V gene sequence: CDR1 LNHDA, CDR2 SQIVND (reference sequence). V gave up 9 bases and J gave up 4 bases; unmatched junction bases: 7. The CDR3 reads CASRLGQGANQPQHF. As DNA, the CDR3 is TGTGCCAGCCGGTTGGGACAGGGGGCTAATCAGCCCCAGCATTTT.

This clone was detected only once. The chain is built from TRBV5-1 and TRBJ2-1, with 13 bases lining up with TRBD2. CDR3 length equals 16 residues. The V gene's germline CDR1 is SGHRS and CDR2 YFSETQ. Trimming removed 2 bases from V and 8 bases from J; junction bases left unmatched: 7. CDR3 sequence: CASSFARTSGGDEQFF. The CDR3, as DNA: TGCGCCAGCAGCTTTGCTCGGACTAGCGGGGGCGATGAGCAGTTCTTC.

J is TRBJ2-3 and V is TRBV7-2; a weak D match, TRBD2 (6 bases). Germline V lookup: CDR1 SGHTA, CDR2 FQGNSA. Between the trimmed V and J ends, which lost 6 bases and 4 bases, there was a span of 26 bases. There are 18 residues in the CDR3. The CDR3 reads CASRAPWLAWGEADTQYF. The CDR3 DNA sequence: TGTGCCAGCAGGGCGCCTTGGCTAGCGTGGGGCGAGGCAGATACGCAGTATTTT.

V is TRBV9 and J is TRBJ1-1; D is unresolved. The CDR3 has 15 residues. Trimming stripped 4 bases from V and 4 bases from J, with 17 bases between. Germline loops: CDR1 SGDLS, CDR2 YYNGEE. The CDR3 region is CASSPRVTLGTEAFF. CDR3 sequence (DNA): TGTGCCAGCAGCCCACGGGTCACGTTGGGCACTGAAGCTTTCTTT.

In this sample, this clone turned up a few times. This rearrangement joins TRBV6-5 to TRBJ1-1, with TRBD1 matching over 9 bases. Germline V gene lookup returns CDR1 MNHEY and CDR2 SVGAGI. The CDR3 is 14 amino acids. V shed 5 bases, J shed 1 base, and the junction held 2 bases outside the gene matches. CDR3 protein: CASSRGQGNTEAFF. DNA for the CDR3: TGTGCCAGCAGTCGGGGACAGGGGAACACTGAAGCTTTCTTT.

This clone was counted only a few times. This sample includes further DNA sequences coding for the same CDR3. This chain connects TRBV7-9 to TRBJ1-5; 7 positions agree with TRBD1. CDR3 length equals 14 residues. With 1 base clipped from V and 7 bases from J, the junction kept 4 bases outside the gene matches. Germline V gene data show CDR1 as SEHNR and CDR2 as FQNEAQ (reference sequence). The CDR3 here is CASSLGQGGQPQHF. In DNA form, the CDR3 reads TGTGCCAGCAGCTTAGGACAGGGAGGCCAGCCCCAGCATTTT.

This chain joins TRBV6-5 and TRBJ1-6; 11 positions agree with TRBD1. Trimming cost V 8 bases and J 8 bases; bases outside gene matches: 2. This CDR3 contains 13 residues. CDR1 is MNHEY, CDR2 SVGAGI, per germline. Written as DNA, the CDR3 is TGTGCCAGCGGGGGACAGGGGGATTCACCCCTCCACTTT. It yields the protein CASGGQGDSPLHF.

V gene TRBV3-1 (or the pseudogene TRBV3-2) combines with J gene TRBJ2-1; 9 bases are a match to TRBD1. Germline V gene lookup returns CDR1 LGHDT and CDR2 YNNKEL (reference sequence). The junction had 9 bases not matched to a gene; V was cut back by 4 bases and J by 5 bases. This CDR3 has 16 amino acids. The CDR3 here is CASSPRRGQGDNEQFF. DNA for the CDR3: TGTGCCAGCAGCCCGCGGAGGGGACAGGGAGACAATGAGCAGTTCTTC.

J is TRBJ1-5 and V is TRBV2, with D perhaps matching TRBD1 (5 bases). Germline-derived CDR1 and CDR2 are SNHLY and FYNNEI. V shed 8 bases and J shed 3 bases, with 17 bases lying between them. The CDR3 length is 15 residues. CDR3 nucleotides: TGTGCCAGCGGTAGGGACCGGGGGGACAATCAGCCCCAGCATTTT. It specifies CASGRDRGDNQPQHF.

This clone showed up just a few times. The J gene is TRBJ1-3, the V gene TRBV2; no clear D gene. Trimming took off 7 bases at V and 4 bases at J, with 14 bases between the two ends. The CDR3 spans 14 residues. The germline CDR1 and CDR2 sequences are SNHLY and FYNNEI. The CDR3 region has the DNA TGTGCCAGCAACCCGAACCTCTCCGGAAACACCATATATTTT. This translates into CASNPNLSGNTIYF. Drawing the rest from reference TRBV2 and TRBJ1-3, the complete variable domain is EPEVTQTPSHQVTQMGQEVILRCVPISNHLYFYWYRQILGQKVEFLVSFYNNEISEKSEIFDDQFSVERPDGSNFTLKIRSTKLEDSAMYFCASNPNLSGNTIYFGEGSWLTVV.

The count of this clone is one. V and J are TRBV2 and TRBJ2-5; D may be TRBD2 (7 bases). Germline lookup yields CDR1 SNHLY and CDR2 FYNNEI. This CDR3 is 15 amino acids long. Trimming stripped 4 bases from V and 5 bases from J, with 17 bases between. The CDR3 here is CASSASGGRWETQYF. CDR3 nucleotide sequence: TGTGCCAGCAGTGCCTCCGGGGGGCGTTGGGAGACCCAGTACTTC.

J is TRBJ2-3 and V is TRBV27; D not certain. The CDR3 runs to 14 residues. CDR1 MNHEY and CDR2 SMNVEV come from the germline V gene (reference sequence). Trimming stripped 8 bases from V and 2 bases from J, with 14 bases between. CDR3 loop: CASLPGHPTDTQYF. For the CDR3, the DNA is TGTGCCAGCTTGCCCGGGCACCCCACAGATACGCAGTATTTT.

This clone has more than one count but fewer than ten. J is TRBJ1-6 and V is TRBV16, with D perhaps matching TRBD1 (6 bases). This CDR3 spans 13 amino acids. Trimming removed 5 bases at V and 7 bases at J, with 9 bases between. CDR1 is KGHSY and CDR2 is FQNENV in the germline V gene. This chain's CDR3 is CASSIDRNSPLHF. DNA of the CDR3: TGTGCCAGCAGCATCGACAGGAATTCACCCCTCCACTTT.